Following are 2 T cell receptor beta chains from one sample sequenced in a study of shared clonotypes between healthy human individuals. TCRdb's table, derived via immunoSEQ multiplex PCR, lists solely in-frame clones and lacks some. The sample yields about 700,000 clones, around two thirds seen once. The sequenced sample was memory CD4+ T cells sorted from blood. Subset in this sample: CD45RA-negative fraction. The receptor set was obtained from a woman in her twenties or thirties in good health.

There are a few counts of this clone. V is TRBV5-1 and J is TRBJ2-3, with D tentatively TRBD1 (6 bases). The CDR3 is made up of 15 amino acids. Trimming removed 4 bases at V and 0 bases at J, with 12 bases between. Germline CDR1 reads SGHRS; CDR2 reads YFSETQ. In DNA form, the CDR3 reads TGCGCCAGCAGCGCGGACAGACCGAGCACAGATACGCAGTATTTT. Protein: CASSADRPSTDTQYF.

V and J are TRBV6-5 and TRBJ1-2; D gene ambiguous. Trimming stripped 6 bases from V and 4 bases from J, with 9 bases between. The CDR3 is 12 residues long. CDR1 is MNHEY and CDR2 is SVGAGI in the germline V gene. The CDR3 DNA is TGTGCCAGCAGCGAGGGTAGCTATGGCTACACCTTC. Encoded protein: CASSEGSYGYTF.